This TCR beta chain was captured in a study of T cell responses to AZD1222 COVID-19 vaccine. The study, taken as a whole, reports: As reported, nearly half of all spike-specific TCRs target variant regions that are unmutated. Sampling captured repertoires only after the peak T cell response. AZD1222 recipients seropositive at baseline numbered only five to seven. Donors skewed white British and female; clonal diversity was possibly underestimated.

Trimming took 5 bases from V and 0 from J; bases not matched to a gene: 2. Looked up from germline, CDR1 is MNHEY and CDR2 is SVGAGI. The CDR3 contains 15 residues. Assay used: immunoSEQ multiplex PCR; TCRdb lists only in-frame clones, some missing. The top ten hold about 5.2% of the sample, which has approximately 110,000 clones, 87% seen once. Concerning this clone: The antigen remains undetermined.

The source of this sequence is an adult in good health. The rearrangement links TRBV6-5 to TRBJ1-2; 11 bases match TRBD1. The sample in question was peripheral blood, obtained on day 0 of AZD1222 vaccination. The CDR3 nucleotides read TGTGCCAGCAGTAGGGACAGGGGGGCTAACTATGGCTACACCTTC. Protein sequence: CASSRDRGANYGYTF.